The 10 T cell receptor beta chains below all came from one sample that was sequenced in a study of cytomegalovirus exposure and HLA in healthy donors. The primer mix had 60 Vbeta and 13 Jbeta primers. Assay: immunoSEQ multiplex PCR; the TCRdb copy retains only in-frame clones and omits some. The repertoire consists of around 100,000 clones, with less than 80% occurring once and the leading ten covering around 4%. The sequencing sample was made of PBMCs. The receptors were gathered from a man aged 25-45 years in good health and CMV-seropositive.

This chain connects TRBV5-1 to TRBJ2-1, with TRBD2 matching over 15 bases. CDR1 and CDR2 from the germline V gene are SGHRS and YFSETQ. With 0 bases clipped from V and 12 bases from J, the junction kept 7 bases outside the gene matches. CDR3 length: 16 amino acids. The CDR3 protein is CASSLDPGLAGGGQFF. The CDR3 DNA is TGCGCCAGCAGCTTGGATCCGGGACTAGCGGGGGGAGGGCAGTTCTTC.

This rearrangement joins TRBV29-1 to TRBJ2-1; 13 bases are a match to TRBD2. This CDR3 is 17 amino acids long. Trimming cost V 3 bases and J 0 bases; bases outside gene matches: 5. CDR1 is SQVTM and CDR2 is ANQGSEA in the germline V gene. The CDR3 sequence is CSVDTLAGGSSYNEQFF. The DNA for the CDR3 is TGCAGCGTTGATACACTAGCGGGGGGGAGCTCCTACAATGAGCAGTTCTTC.

The chain links TRBV7-9 to TRBJ2-5, with D tentatively TRBD1 (5 bases). The germline V and J ends were trimmed by 0 bases and 3 bases, with 11 bases remaining between them. CDR1 is SEHNR, CDR2 FQNEAQ, per germline (reference sequence). The CDR3 consists of 15 residues. The CDR3 region is CASSLASGIEETQYF. CDR3 bases: TGTGCCAGCAGCTTAGCTTCAGGGATAGAAGAGACCCAGTACTTC.

The V call is TRBV6-1, the J call TRBJ1-5; D is possibly TRBD1 (6 bases). Germline V CDR1 and CDR2: MNHNS, SASEGT. Trimming removed 6 bases at V and 6 bases at J, with 15 bases between. The length of the CDR3 is 14 residues. CDR3 residues: CASSLDRSGQPQHF. The CDR3 nucleotides read TGTGCCAGCAGCCTAGACAGGTCAGGTCAGCCCCAGCATTTT.

On this clone itself: One end of the junction varies from germline; a read error may be responsible. The CDR3 is CSSSLGVGLAGGDEQFF. The CDR3 nucleotides are TGTTCCAGCAGCTTAGGGGTCGGGCTAGCGGGGGGAGATGAGCAGTTCTTC. The V gene is TRBV7-9, the J gene TRBJ2-1; 11 positions agree with TRBD2. Looked up from germline, CDR1 is SEHNR and CDR2 is FQNEAQ (reference sequence). This CDR3 contains 17 residues.

V and J are TRBV2 and TRBJ2-7, with 11 bases matching TRBD2. V trimming: 7 bases; J trimming: 4 bases; junction bases outside the gene matches: 3. The CDR3 sequence is 13 residues long. The germline CDR1 and CDR2 sequences are SNHLY and FYNNEI. The CDR3 here is CASNSGGVYEQYF. In nucleotides, the CDR3 is TGTGCCAGCAATAGCGGGGGGGTGTACGAGCAGTACTTC.

This clone was observed a handful of times. This chain uses TRBV11-2 with TRBJ1-2; possibly TRBD1 for D (5 bases). The germline V gene has CDR1 SGHAT and CDR2 FQNNGV. Trimming shortened V by 4 bases and J by 7 bases, and 10 bases separated the two germline ends. This CDR3 has 12 amino acids. In nucleotides, the CDR3 is TGTGCCAGCAGCTCCTCGGGGGGTGGCTACACCTTC. Translated: CASSSSGGGYTF. Variable domain in full (rest from reference TRBV11-2 and TRBJ1-2): EAGVAQSPRYKIIEKRQSVAFWCNPISGHATLYWYQQILGQGPKLLIQFQNNGVVDDSQLPKDRFSAERLKGVDSTLKIQPAKLEDSAVYLCASSSSGGGYTFGSGTRLTVV.

The chain combines TRBV5-6 with TRBJ1-4; TRBD1 agrees at 12 bases. The V segment lost 3 bases and the J segment 6 bases; nucleotides outside the gene matches: 9. Germline-derived CDR1 and CDR2 are SGHDT and YYEEEE. The CDR3 has 17 amino acids. Written as DNA, the CDR3 is TGTGCCAGCAGCTCGTCCCGGGACAGGGGGCAAGATGAAAAACTGTTTTTT. It translates to CASSSSRDRGQDEKLFF.

This clone has a handful of counts. The chain recombines TRBV6-1 with TRBJ2-5, with 7 bases that match TRBD2. Germline CDR1 MNHNS, CDR2 SASEGT. Trimming took 4 bases from V and 5 from J; bases not matched to a gene: 7. The CDR3 runs to 14 residues. The CDR3 coding sequence is TGTGCCAGCAGTGTTCTCATCGGGGGGGAGACCCAGTACTTC. Translating gives CASSVLIGGETQYF.

This clone was recorded once. V usage is TRBV4-1 and J usage is TRBJ2-7; a possible D gene is TRBD2 (6 bases). Germline V gene sequence: CDR1 MGHRA, CDR2 YSYEKL. This CDR3 has 17 residues. Between the trimmed V and J ends, which lost 1 base and 5 bases, there was a span of 21 bases. In nucleotides, the CDR3 is TGCGCCAGCAGCCAAGGGGTCCGGGGGATAGATTTGAACGAGCAGTACTTC. Translation: CASSQGVRGIDLNEQYF.